A selection of T cell receptor beta chains follows, all from one sample in a study of blood T cell repertoires in COVID-19. The method was immunoSEQ multiplex PCR; TCRdb's version includes in-frame clones alone and lacks a portion of them. Of 250,000 or so clones in the sample, 80% to 90% were seen once. Sequencing was done on a sample of PBMCs or T cells enriched from blood (not recorded which). The receptor set was obtained from a woman in her fifties or sixties who had recovered from COVID-19. Both conserved end residues are part of each CDR3. D genes are given only for firm matches. Size is stated for part of the rows, as once, few or many counts, or as a class when the clone is expanded.

>TRBV5-1|15|TRBJ2-1|-|TRBD2
CASPVLAGEYNEQFF
TGCGCCAGTCCCGTTTTAGCGGGAGAGTACAATGAGCAGTTCTTC
>TRBV15|14|TRBJ1-4|-|-
CATSRDQINEKLFF
TGTGCCACCAGCAGAGATCAGATTAATGAAAAACTGTTTTTT
>TRBV10-3|13|TRBJ2-7|-|-
CAISEGQGYEQYF
TGTGCCATCAGTGAGGGGCAGGGGTACGAGCAGTACTTC
>TRBV4-2|18|TRBJ1-4|once|TRBD1
CASSQDPRAGTGEEKLFF
TGTGCCAGCAGCCAAGATCCCCGGGCGGGGACAGGGGAGGAAAAACTGTTTTTT
>TRBV12-5|20|TRBJ2-7|-|-
CASGLVVVVSGLTHSYEQYF
TGTGCTAGTGGTTTGGTAGTAGTGGTGTCAGGGCTTACCCACTCCTACGAGCAGTACTTC
>TRBV27|15|TRBJ1-1|once|TRBD1
CASSNDGQGHGKAFF
TGTGCCAGCAGCAATGATGGACAGGGACATGGGAAAGCTTTCTTT
>TRBV7-2|16|TRBJ1-6|-|TRBD1
CASSRDRGFGNSPLHF
TGTGCCAGCAGCCGGGACAGGGGATTCGGTAATTCACCCCTCCACTTT
>TRBV27|13|TRBJ2-7|-|-
CASSLTGIHEQYF
TGTGCCAGCAGTTTAACAGGGATCCACGAGCAGTACTTC
>TRBV18|18|TRBJ2-7|-|TRBD2
CASSPRSVVREGLYEQYF
TGTGCCAGCTCACCCCGGTCCGTGGTGCGGGAGGGCCTCTACGAGCAGTACTTC
>TRBV5-1|15|TRBJ1-5|-|TRBD1
CASSVGQGNNQPQHF
TGCGCCAGCAGCGTCGGACAGGGGAACAATCAGCCCCAGCATTTT
>TRBV28|12|TRBJ1-2|-|-
CASGAGGHGYTF
TGTGCCAGCGGTGCAGGAGGTCATGGCTACACCTTC
>TRBV12-3/TRBV12-4|12|TRBJ2-7|-|TRBD1
CASRDRAHEQYF
TGTGCCAGCCGGGACAGGGCCCACGAGCAGTACTTC
>TRBV5-1|16|TRBJ2-1|-|TRBD2
CASSLRLAGGHNEQFF
TGCGCCAGCAGCCTCCGACTAGCGGGAGGGCACAATGAGCAGTTCTTC
>TRBV5-1|14|TRBJ1-5|few|TRBD1
CASSQGQGDQPQHF
TGCGCCAGCAGCCAAGGACAGGGGGATCAGCCCCAGCATTTT
>TRBV5-8|14|TRBJ2-1|once|-
CASSFSGPYNEQFF
TGTGCCAGCAGCTTTAGCGGACCCTACAATGAGCAGTTCTTC